The following is a TCR gamma chain sequence with its context. The antigen is unknown. Other DNA sequences in the sample encode the same CDR3. Germline CDR1 reads VENAVY; CDR2 reads YDSYNSRV. The CDR3 has 14 amino acids. With 0 bases clipped from V and 1 base from J, the junction kept 3 bases outside the gene matches. The entry originates in a study of Vδ1+ human thymocytes. Study-wide points: In the thymus, TRG and TRD repertoires looked highly polyclonal with Gaussian CDR3 lengths.

The template was reverse-transcribed extracted RNA. Pooled V-gene forward primers with one constant-region reverse primer generated the CDR3 amplicons by multiplex PCR. TCRdb reanalyzed the multiplex PCR reads using CATT. The sample has 25,000 to 35,000 gamma-chain clones; around 20% are singletons. Thymocytes were sorted as CD3+ TCRVdelta1+ TCRVdelta2- after alphabeta T cell depletion. Specimen: Vdelta1+ gamma-delta thymocytes from the thymus. Subset indicated: FACS-sorted CD3+ TCRalphabeta- TCRVdelta1+ TCRVdelta2- thymocytes. The receptor was derived from a boy younger than two who had congenital heart surgery. The V call is TRGV8, the J call TRGJ1 or TRGJ2. CDR3 in amino acids: CATWDRPNYYKKLF. CDR3 coding DNA: TGTGCCACCTGGGATAGGCCAAATTATTATAAGAAACTCTTT.